One and the same sample provided the 17 T cell receptor beta chains below, sequenced in a study of T cell responses to AZD1222 COVID-19 vaccine. TCRdb's copy holds only in-frame clones and misses some; the assay was immunoSEQ multiplex PCR. The sample gives 200,000 to 250,000 clones, 93% of which show up once; roughly 0.99% is in the top ten. The specimen comprised peripheral blood, sampled on day 0 of MenACWY control vaccination. The receptors were gathered from an adult in good health.

This chain joins TRBV6-4 and TRBJ1-6; 10 bases are a match to TRBD1. CDR1 is MRHNA, CDR2 SNTAGT, per germline. J gave up 8 bases and V 6 bases, and 7 bases lay outside the gene matches. The CDR3 is made up of 15 amino acids. The CDR3 nucleotides are TGTGCCAGCAGGGAGGGACAGGGGATCGATTCACCCCTCCACTTT. Protein product: CASREGQGIDSPLHF.

The chain couples TRBV2 to TRBJ2-7; the D gene is possibly TRBD1 (6 bases). The germline V gene has CDR1 SNHLY and CDR2 FYNNEI. The ends were cut back, 4 bases at V and 3 bases at J, with 16 bases in the middle. This CDR3 region has 15 residues. The CDR3: CASSGPQGLGYEQYF. The CDR3 region has the DNA TGTGCCAGCAGTGGCCCACAGGGTCTCGGCTACGAGCAGTACTTC.

This rearrangement joins TRBV29-1 to TRBJ2-7; D is ambiguous. V was trimmed by 2 bases and J by 4 bases, leaving 6 bases between them. Looked up from germline, CDR1 is SQVTM and CDR2 is ANQGSEA. The CDR3 has 11 amino acids. The CDR3 DNA sequence: TGCAGCGTTGAATCCGCTTACGAGCAGTACTTC. It codes for CSVESAYEQYF.

The rearrangement joins TRBV19 to TRBJ1-1; 9 bases map to TRBD1. The CDR3 runs 14 residues. Looked up from germline, CDR1 is LNHDA and CDR2 is SQIVND (reference sequence). Trimming at V came to 6 bases and at J to 5 bases, leaving 7 bases not matched to a gene. The CDR3 coding sequence is TGTGCCAGTAGCCACAGGGGGCGCGGGACTGAAGCTTTCTTT. Residues: CASSHRGRGTEAFF.

Concerning this clone: This CDR3 is also generated by other DNA sequences in the sample. The rearrangement joins TRBV9 to TRBJ2-5; 10 bases match TRBD2. CDR1 is SGDLS and CDR2 is YYNGEE in the germline V gene. The CDR3 spans 16 residues. Losses at the gene ends were 0 bases for V and 1 base for J; bases not matched to a gene: 3. The CDR3 region is CASSVGVAGGQETQYF. Written as DNA, the CDR3 is TGTGCCAGCAGCGTAGGAGTAGCGGGGGGCCAAGAGACCCAGTACTTC.

The V gene is TRBV12-3 or TRBV12-4, the J gene TRBJ1-2; D perhaps matches TRBD1 (5 bases). V dropped 1 base and J dropped 4 bases, with 7 bases sitting between them. The CDR3 is 13 residues long. This CDR3 is CASSLGGGYGYTF. The CDR3 nucleotides read TGTGCCAGCAGTTTAGGCGGGGGCTATGGCTACACCTTC.

This chain joins TRBV5-6 and TRBJ1-1; D ambiguous. Germline V CDR1 and CDR2: SGHDT, YYEEEE. V dropped 2 bases and J dropped 1 base, with 6 bases sitting between them. The CDR3 has 13 amino acids. Here the CDR3 DNA reads TGTGCCAGCAGCTTAACAGAGAACACTGAAGCTTTCTTT. Translating gives CASSLTENTEAFF.

The chain joins TRBV30 to TRBJ1-2; 7 nucleotides agree with TRBD1. J was trimmed by 3 bases and V by 1 base; bases with no gene match: 5. Germline CDR1 is GTSNPN and CDR2 is SVGIG (reference sequence). The CDR3 is 14 residues long. CDR3 amino acids: CAWSDPGGYYGYTF. DNA of the CDR3: TGTGCCTGGAGTGATCCAGGGGGATACTATGGCTACACCTTC.

This clone occurred once. V and J are TRBV7-2 and TRBJ1-5; TRBD1 matches 7 bases. This CDR3 has 17 residues. V lost 5 bases, J lost 7 bases, and 17 bases stayed unmatched. Germline V gene lookup returns CDR1 SGHTA and CDR2 FQGNSA. Here the CDR3 DNA reads TGTGCCAGCAGCGCACGACAGGGAACGGCCAACAGGCAGCCCCAGCATTTT. Its protein product is CASSARQGTANRQPQHF.

The chain couples TRBV28 to TRBJ1-1; D unclear. Trimming left V 8 bases short and J 4 bases short, with 5 bases between. Germline CDR1 reads MDHEN; CDR2 reads SYDVKM. The CDR3 extends over 10 amino acids. CDR3 protein: CASSLTEAFF. DNA of the CDR3: TGTGCCAGCTCACTCACTGAAGCTTTCTTT.

This sequence joins TRBV13 and TRBJ2-1; a weak D match, TRBD2 (6 bases). Germline-derived CDR1 and CDR2 are PRHDT and FYEKMQ (reference sequence). Trimming stripped 3 bases from V and 8 bases from J, with 17 bases between. The CDR3 is made up of 15 amino acids. The CDR3 protein is CASSLRKKGGDEQFF. CDR3 nucleotides: TGTGCCAGCAGCTTGAGGAAAAAGGGCGGGGATGAGCAGTTCTTC.

This rearrangement joins TRBV2 to TRBJ1-1, with D tentatively TRBD1 (6 bases). Germline V gene sequence: CDR1 SNHLY, CDR2 FYNNEI. Trimming took off 2 bases at V and 8 bases at J, with 12 bases between the two ends. CDR3 length: 13 residues. CDR3 sequence: CASSEPGAREAFF. CDR3 in DNA: TGTGCCAGCAGTGAACCAGGGGCGAGAGAAGCTTTCTTT.

The chain carries TRBV29-1 and TRBJ2-3, with D possibly matching TRBD2 (5 bases). V dropped 6 bases and J dropped 0 bases, with 7 bases sitting between them. This CDR3 has 12 residues. Germline V gives CDR1 SQVTM, CDR2 ANQGSEA. CDR3 in DNA: TGCAGCGTACGGGAAAGCACAGATACGCAGTATTTT. It specifies CSVRESTDTQYF.

The rearrangement joins TRBV28 to TRBJ2-1; 9 nucleotides line up with TRBD1. Per germline, CDR1 MDHEN and CDR2 SYDVKM. CDR3 length equals 17 residues. V was pared by 2 bases and J by 4 bases, with 9 bases of the junction left unmatched. The CDR3, as DNA: TGTGCCAGCAGTTTACAAACCGGGACAGGGTGGTACAATGAGCAGTTCTTC. The encoded protein is CASSLQTGTGWYNEQFF. Using reference TRBV28 and TRBJ2-1 for the parts outside the CDR3, the full variable domain is DVKVTQSSRYLVKRTGEKVFLECVQDMDHENMFWYRQDPGLGLRLIYFSYDVKMKEKGDIPEGYSVSREKKERFSLILESASTNQTSMYLCASSLQTGTGWYNEQFFGPGTRLTVL.

The chain joins TRBV11-2 to TRBJ2-5, with 8 bases matching TRBD1. Looked up from germline, CDR1 is SGHAT and CDR2 is FQNNGV. V lost 5 bases and J lost 13; bases outside the gene matches: 9. This CDR3 region has 12 residues. DNA for the CDR3: TGTGCCAGCAGCATACTCGGACAGGGCTTGTACTTC. Translation gives CASSILGQGLYF.

This clone occurred once. The gene calls are TRBV6-5 and TRBJ1-2, with 7 positions matching TRBD1. The junction had 7 bases not matched to a gene; V was cut back by 4 bases and J by 5 bases. The germline V gene encodes CDR1 MNHEY and CDR2 SVGAGI. CDR3 size: 14 residues. The CDR3 spells CASSSRTGKYGYTF. Written as DNA, the CDR3 is TGTGCCAGCAGTTCTCGGACAGGAAAATATGGCTACACCTTC.

The chain recombines TRBV7-2 with TRBJ1-3; D gene ambiguous. V lost 6 bases and J lost 0, with 12 bases in between. This CDR3 has 15 amino acids. Looked up from germline, CDR1 is SGHTA and CDR2 is FQGNSA. CDR3 region: CASRSPAYSGNTIYF. The CDR3 region has the DNA TGTGCCAGCAGGTCACCAGCTTACTCTGGAAACACCATATATTTT.